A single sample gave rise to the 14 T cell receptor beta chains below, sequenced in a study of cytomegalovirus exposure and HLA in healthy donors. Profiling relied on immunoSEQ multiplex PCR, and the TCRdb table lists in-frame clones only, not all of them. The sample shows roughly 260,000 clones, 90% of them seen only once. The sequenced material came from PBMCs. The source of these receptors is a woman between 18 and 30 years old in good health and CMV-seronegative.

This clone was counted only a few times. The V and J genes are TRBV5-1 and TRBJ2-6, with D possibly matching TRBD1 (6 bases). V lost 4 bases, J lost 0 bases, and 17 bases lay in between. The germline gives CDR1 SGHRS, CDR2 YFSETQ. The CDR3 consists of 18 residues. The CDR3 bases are TGCGCCAGCAGCCTAAAGGGGGATTCCCTCTCTGGGGCCAACGTCCTGACTTTC. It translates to CASSLKGDSLSGANVLTF.

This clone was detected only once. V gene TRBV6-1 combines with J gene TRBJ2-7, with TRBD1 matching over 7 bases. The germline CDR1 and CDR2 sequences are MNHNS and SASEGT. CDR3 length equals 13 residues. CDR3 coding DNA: TGTGCCAGCACTGAACAGGGGTCCTACGAGCAGTACGTC. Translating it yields CASTEQGSYEQYV.

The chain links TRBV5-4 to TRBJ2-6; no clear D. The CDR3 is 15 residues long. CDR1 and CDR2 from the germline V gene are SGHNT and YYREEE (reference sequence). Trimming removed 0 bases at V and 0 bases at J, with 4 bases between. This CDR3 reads CASSLDNSGANVLTF. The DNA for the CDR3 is TGTGCCAGCAGCTTGGACAACTCTGGGGCCAACGTCCTGACTTTC.

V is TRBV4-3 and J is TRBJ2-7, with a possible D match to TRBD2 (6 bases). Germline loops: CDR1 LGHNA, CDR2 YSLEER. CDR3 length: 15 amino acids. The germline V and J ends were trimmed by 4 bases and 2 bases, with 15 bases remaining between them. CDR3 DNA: TGCGCCAGCAGCCTGGTAGCGGAAATACCCTACGAGCAGTACTTC. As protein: CASSLVAEIPYEQYF.

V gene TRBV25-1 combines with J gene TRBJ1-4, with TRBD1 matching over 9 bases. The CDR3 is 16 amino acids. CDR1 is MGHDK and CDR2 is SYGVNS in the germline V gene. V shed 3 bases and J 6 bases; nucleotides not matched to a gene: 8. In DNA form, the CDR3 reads TGTGCCAGCAGTGAGGGAGAGGGGACAGGGTATGAAAAACTGTTTTTT. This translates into CASSEGEGTGYEKLFF.

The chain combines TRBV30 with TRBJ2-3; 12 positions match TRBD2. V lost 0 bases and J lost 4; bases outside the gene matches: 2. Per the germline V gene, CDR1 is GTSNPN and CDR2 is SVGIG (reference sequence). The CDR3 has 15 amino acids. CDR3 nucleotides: TGTGCCTGGAGTGTATCTAGCGGGGGGGCAGATACGCAGTATTTT. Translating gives CAWSVSSGGADTQYF.

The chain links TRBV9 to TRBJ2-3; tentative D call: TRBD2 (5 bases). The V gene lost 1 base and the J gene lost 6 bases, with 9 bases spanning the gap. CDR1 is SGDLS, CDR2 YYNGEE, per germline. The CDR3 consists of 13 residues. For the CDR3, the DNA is TGTGCCAGCAGCGTAAAGAGGAGGGATACGCAGTATTTT. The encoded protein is CASSVKRRDTQYF.

CDR3 residues: CASSFNGGAHEQYV. CDR3 nucleotide sequence: TGTGCCAGCAGCTTCAACGGGGGGGCCCACGAGCAGTACGTC. This rearrangement joins TRBV7-8 to TRBJ2-7, with 8 bases lining up with TRBD2. Unmatched junction bases numbered 6, after V lost 3 bases and J lost 5 bases. Germline loops: CDR1 SGHVS, CDR2 FQNEAQ. The CDR3 has 14 amino acids.

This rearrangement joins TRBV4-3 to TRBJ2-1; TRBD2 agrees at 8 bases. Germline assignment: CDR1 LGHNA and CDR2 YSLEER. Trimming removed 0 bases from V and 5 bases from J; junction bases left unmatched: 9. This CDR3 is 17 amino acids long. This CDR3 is CASSQEDIGGVHNEQFF. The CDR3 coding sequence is TGCGCCAGCAGCCAAGAGGATATCGGGGGGGTACACAATGAGCAGTTCTTC.

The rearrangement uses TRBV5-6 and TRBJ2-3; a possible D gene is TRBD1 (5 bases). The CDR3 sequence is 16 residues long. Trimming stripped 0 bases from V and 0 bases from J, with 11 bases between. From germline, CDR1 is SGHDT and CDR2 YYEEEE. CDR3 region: CASSLARQTSTDTQYF. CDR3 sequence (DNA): TGTGCCAGCAGCTTGGCTAGACAGACTAGCACAGATACGCAGTATTTT.

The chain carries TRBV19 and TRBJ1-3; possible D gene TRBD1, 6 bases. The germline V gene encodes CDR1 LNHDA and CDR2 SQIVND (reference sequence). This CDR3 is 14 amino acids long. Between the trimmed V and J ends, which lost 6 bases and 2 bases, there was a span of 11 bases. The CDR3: CASSYQGTGNTIYF. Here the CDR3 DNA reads TGTGCCAGTAGCTATCAGGGGACTGGAAACACCATATATTTT.

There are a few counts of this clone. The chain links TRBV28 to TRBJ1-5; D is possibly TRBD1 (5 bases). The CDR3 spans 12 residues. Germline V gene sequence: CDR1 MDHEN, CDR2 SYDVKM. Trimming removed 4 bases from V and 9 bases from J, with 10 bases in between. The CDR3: CASSSRQLPQHF. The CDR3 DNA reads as TGTGCCAGCAGTTCTCGACAGTTGCCCCAGCATTTT.

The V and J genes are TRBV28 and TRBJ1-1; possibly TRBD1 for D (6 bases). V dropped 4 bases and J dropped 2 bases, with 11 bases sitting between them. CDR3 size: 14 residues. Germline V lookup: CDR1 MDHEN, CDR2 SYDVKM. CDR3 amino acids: CASSSWTVNTEAFF. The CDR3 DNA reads TGTGCCAGCAGTTCTTGGACAGTCAACACTGAAGCTTTCTTT.

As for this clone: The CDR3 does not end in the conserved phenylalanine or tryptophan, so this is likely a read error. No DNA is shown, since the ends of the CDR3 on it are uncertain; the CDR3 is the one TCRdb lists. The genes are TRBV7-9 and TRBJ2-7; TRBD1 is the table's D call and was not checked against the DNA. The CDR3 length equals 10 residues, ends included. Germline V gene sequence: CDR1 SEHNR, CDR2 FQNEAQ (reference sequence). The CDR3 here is CASSLGLTGH.